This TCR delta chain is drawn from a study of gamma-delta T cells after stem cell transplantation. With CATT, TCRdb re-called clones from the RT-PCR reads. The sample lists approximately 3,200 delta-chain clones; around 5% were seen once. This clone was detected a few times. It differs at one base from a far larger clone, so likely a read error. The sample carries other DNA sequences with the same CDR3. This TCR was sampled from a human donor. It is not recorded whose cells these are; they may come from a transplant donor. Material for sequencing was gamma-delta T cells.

This chain's CDR3 is CACDTVGTYTDKLIF. CDR3 coding DNA: TGTGCCTGTGATACAGTGGGGACGTACACCGATAAACTCATCTTT. The chain uses TRDV2 and TRDJ1; tentatively, D is TRDD3 (5 bases). CDR3 size: 15 residues. Germline values: CDR1 GEAIGNYY, CDR2 EKD. Trimming removed 4 bases at V and 0 bases at J, with 14 bases between.